Each of the 3 T cell receptor beta chains below was sequenced from the same sample in a study of blood T cell repertoires in COVID-19. TCRdb's table, derived via immunoSEQ multiplex PCR, lists solely in-frame clones and lacks some. In the table there are over 85,000 clones, roughly 87% of which are singletons. The sequencing input was peripheral blood. The receptor set was obtained from a man in his 70s with acute or convalescent COVID-19.

The chain joins TRBV28 to TRBJ2-3; a possible D gene is TRBD2 (6 bases). This CDR3 is 14 amino acids long. The V end was cut by 7 bases, the J end by 8 bases, with 19 bases between. Per germline, CDR1 MDHEN and CDR2 SYDVKM. The chain's CDR3 is CASIGGVNRATQYF. For the CDR3, the DNA is TGTGCCAGCATAGGAGGGGTCAATCGTGCTACGCAGTATTTT. Full variable domain (rest looked up from reference TRBV28 and TRBJ2-3): DVKVTQSSRYLVKRTGEKVFLECVQDMDHENMFWYRQDPGLGLRLIYFSYDVKMKEKGDIPEGYSVSREKKERFSLILESASTNQTSMYLCASIGGVNRATQYFGPGTRLTVL.

The rearrangement links TRBV5-1 to TRBJ2-7, with D perhaps matching TRBD1 (6 bases). The V and J ends lost 4 bases and 2 bases respectively, with 13 bases between them. Looked up from germline, CDR1 is SGHRS and CDR2 is YFSETQ. This CDR3 region has 14 residues. CDR3 loop: CASSPDGGPYEQYF. The CDR3 nucleotides read TGCGCCAGCAGCCCCGATGGGGGCCCCTACGAGCAGTACTTC.

The genes are TRBV27 and TRBJ1-5, with a tentative D call TRBD1 (5 bases). Trimming left V 5 bases short and J 4 bases short, with 12 bases between. CDR1 and CDR2 from the germline V gene are MNHEY and SMNVEV (reference sequence). The CDR3 runs to 14 residues. For the CDR3, the DNA is TGTGCCAGCAGTGAAAGCGGGGGGAATCAGCCCCAGCATTTT. It encodes CASSESGGNQPQHF.